The 8 T cell receptor beta chains reported below all come from one sample, sequenced in a study of blood T cell repertoires in COVID-19. Data came from immunoSEQ multiplex PCR; TCRdb stores just in-frame clones and leaves some out. The data show about 100,000 clones, 85% to 90% seen once. Material for sequencing was peripheral blood. The receptors derive from a human donor with active COVID-19. The donor label of this sample is uncertain.

The chain links TRBV4-3 to TRBJ2-3; weak D call: TRBD2 (5 bases). Trimming removed 0 bases at V and 0 bases at J, with 10 bases between. The germline CDR1 and CDR2 sequences are LGHNA and YSLEER. The CDR3 runs 16 residues. The CDR3 sequence: CASSQDNRLSTDTQYF. The CDR3 DNA follows: TGCGCCAGCAGCCAAGATAACAGACTAAGCACAGATACGCAGTATTTT.

The chain couples TRBV6-4 to TRBJ2-1; TRBD2 is a possible D gene (6 bases). V was pared by 5 bases and J by 6 bases, with 14 bases between. Germline-derived CDR1 and CDR2 are MRHNA and SNTAGT. The CDR3 has 14 residues. CDR3 sequence (DNA): TGTGCCAGCAGTACTACGGGAGTTAGCAATGAGCAGTTCTTC. Protein: CASSTTGVSNEQFF.

This clone was detected once. V is TRBV27 and J is TRBJ1-4; 7 bases align to TRBD1. Germline V lookup: CDR1 MNHEY, CDR2 SMNVEV (reference sequence). Unmatched junction bases numbered 17, after V lost 6 bases and J lost 7 bases. There are 17 residues in the CDR3. The CDR3 spells CASSKASIQGRGEKLFF. The CDR3 bases are TGTGCCAGCAGCAAGGCCTCCATACAGGGGCGAGGTGAAAAACTGTTTTTT.

V is TRBV7-2 and J is TRBJ2-1; D is undetermined. Germline V gives CDR1 SGHTA, CDR2 FQGNSA. The CDR3 sequence is 15 residues long. The ends were cut back, 2 bases at V and 4 bases at J, with 12 bases in the middle. The CDR3 bases are TGTGCCAGCAGCTTACTAGGAACCGTTTACAATGAGCAGTTCTTC. It is translated as CASSLLGTVYNEQFF.

The chain employs TRBV9 and TRBJ1-1; possible D gene TRBD1, 5 bases. Per the germline V gene, CDR1 is SGDLS and CDR2 is YYNGEE. The CDR3 has 17 amino acids. The germline V and J ends were trimmed by 4 bases and 1 base, with 20 bases remaining between them. CDR3 sequence reads: CASSLKSAGVGNTEAFF. The CDR3 DNA is TGTGCCAGCAGCCTCAAATCGGCGGGGGTTGGGAACACTGAAGCTTTCTTT. Full variable domain (rest looked up from reference TRBV9 and TRBJ1-1): DSGVTQTPKHLITATGQRVTLRCSPRSGDLSVYWYQQSLDQGLQFLIQYYNGEERAKGNILERFSAQQFPDLHSELNLSSLELGDSALYFCASSLKSAGVGNTEAFFGQGTRLTVV.

J is TRBJ1-5 and V is TRBV6-2 or TRBV6-3; 7 bases fit TRBD1. Germline V lookup: CDR1 MNHEY, CDR2 SVGEGT. V trimming: 0 bases; J trimming: 1 base; junction bases outside the gene matches: 6. The CDR3 is made up of 17 amino acids. CDR3 sequence reads: CASSYSRGPRSNQPQHF. The DNA for the CDR3 is TGTGCCAGCAGTTACTCGAGGGGGCCCCGAAGCAATCAGCCCCAGCATTTT.

The rearrangement uses TRBV20-1 and TRBJ2-5; 10 bases are shared with TRBD1. The CDR3 runs 16 residues. Germline loops: CDR1 DFQATT, CDR2 SNEGSKA (reference sequence). V lost 3 bases, J lost 2 bases, and 9 bases stayed unmatched. This CDR3 is CSASKPGTGVQETQYF. CDR3 sequence (DNA): TGCAGTGCTAGTAAGCCCGGGACAGGGGTACAAGAGACCCAGTACTTC.

The rearrangement joins TRBV11-3 to TRBJ2-3; weak D call: TRBD1 (5 bases). V lost 3 bases, J lost 3 bases, and 7 bases lay in between. This CDR3 has 13 amino acids. Germline V gene sequence: CDR1 SGHNT, CDR2 YENEEA. CDR3 loop: CASSLRQTDTQYF. DNA for the CDR3: TGTGCCAGCAGCTTGAGACAGACAGATACGCAGTATTTT.